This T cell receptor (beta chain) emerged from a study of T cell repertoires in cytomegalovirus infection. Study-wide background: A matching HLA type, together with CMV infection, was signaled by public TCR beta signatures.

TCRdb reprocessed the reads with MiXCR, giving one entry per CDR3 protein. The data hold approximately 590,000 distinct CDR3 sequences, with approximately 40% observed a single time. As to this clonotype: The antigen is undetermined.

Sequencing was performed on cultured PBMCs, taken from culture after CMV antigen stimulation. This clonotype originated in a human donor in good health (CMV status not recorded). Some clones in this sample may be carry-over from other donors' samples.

The CDR3 DNA reads TGTGCCATCCAGACTAGCGGGGGGAACACCGGGGAGCTGTTTTTT. Amino acid sequence: CAIQTSGGNTGELFF. The rearrangement joins TRBV7-2 to TRBJ2-2; TRBD2 matches at 12 bases. The CDR3 is made up of 15 amino acids. Per germline, CDR1 SGHTA and CDR2 FQGNSA. Trimming cost V 10 bases and J 1 base; bases outside gene matches: 4.